A selection of T cell receptor beta chains follows, all from one sample in a study of identifying expanded T cells in peripheral blood. Assay: immunoSEQ multiplex PCR; the TCRdb copy retains only in-frame clones and omits some. The sample lists about 120,000 clones, more than 80% seen once, with more than 2.5% in the top ten. The specimen sequenced was blood. The receptor set was obtained from a person between 18 and 75 years old in good health. CDR3s include the opening cysteine and the closing phenylalanine or tryptophan. The D gene is left open where the match is weak. A row's size may be missing; if present it is once, few, many or a size class.

.	TRBJ2-6	TRBV6-5	.	CASSYSGGTGANVLTF	TGTGCCAGCAGTTACTCGGGGGGAACTGGGGCCAACGTCCTGACTTTC
.	TRBJ2-7	TRBV11-2	.	CASSLSAGLGEQYF	TGTGCCAGCAGCCTAAGCGCGGGGTTGGGTGAGCAGTACTTC
.	TRBJ2-7	TRBV19	.	CASSRTKNSYEQYF	TGTGCCAGTAGTAGGACTAAAAACTCCTACGAGCAGTACTTC
.	TRBJ1-2	TRBV2	.	CASSEGRLVRSEGYTF	TGTGCCAGCAGTGAGGGGAGGCTCGTAAGATCGGAGGGCTACACCTTC
.	TRBJ1-1	TRBV11-2	.	CASSLSVNWAAAAFF	TGTGCCAGCAGCTTAAGCGTCAATTGGGCCGCGGCGGCTTTCTTT
.	TRBJ1-1	TRBV5-4	.	CASSLDGLNTEAFF	TGTGCCAGCAGCTTGGACGGCCTGAACACTGAAGCTTTCTTT
.	TRBJ2-7	TRBV28	.	CASMGEGYEQYF	TGTGCCAGCATGGGTGAGGGATACGAGCAGTACTTC
TRBD1	TRBJ2-1	TRBV7-9	.	CASSRPDRGIYNEQFF	TGTGCCAGCAGCCGGCCCGACAGGGGGATCTACAATGAGCAGTTCTTC
.	TRBJ2-6	TRBV9	.	CASSVRSGANVLTF	TGTGCCAGCAGCGTCCGGTCTGGGGCCAACGTCCTGACTTTC
.	TRBJ2-7	TRBV30	.	CAWGVGFSYEQYF	TGTGCCTGGGGCGTGGGGTTCTCCTACGAGCAGTACTTC
.	TRBJ1-1	TRBV6-5	.	CASSSGVRTEAFF	TGTGCCAGCAGTTCGGGGGTGCGGACTGAAGCTTTCTTT
.	TRBJ1-1	TRBV7-2	.	CASSPSANTEAFF	TGTGCCAGCAGCCCCTCGGCTAACACTGAAGCTTTCTTT
.	TRBJ1-2	TRBV27	.	CASSLVGGTNYGYTF	TGTGCCAGCAGTTTGGTAGGCGGAACTAACTATGGCTACACCTTC
.	TRBJ1-6	TRBV5-1	.	CASRRARERGSPLHF	TGCGCCAGCCGCCGGGCGAGGGAGAGGGGTTCACCCCTCCACTTT
.	TRBJ1-5	TRBV6-5	.	CASREDSNQPQHF	TGTGCCAGCAGGGAAGATAGCAATCAGCCCCAGCATTTT
TRBD1	TRBJ2-7	TRBV5-1	once	CASSLGTGPYEQYF	TGCGCCAGCAGCTTGGGGACAGGGCCCTACGAGCAGTACTTC
TRBD1	TRBJ2-5	TRBV5-4	.	CASSSTWDRPKETQYF	TGTGCCAGCAGCTCCACGTGGGACAGACCGAAAGAGACCCAGTACTTC
TRBD1	TRBJ2-3	TRBV7-6	.	CASSRTGITDTQYF	TGTGCCAGCAGCCGGACAGGAATCACAGATACGCAGTATTTT
TRBD2	TRBJ2-5	TRBV10-3	.	CAISERGGRGGKETQYF	TGTGCCATCAGTGAACGGGGGGGCAGGGGAGGCAAAGAGACCCAGTACTTC
TRBD1	TRBJ1-4	TRBV5-5	.	CASSLQGAVEKLFF	TGTGCCAGCAGCTTACAGGGGGCAGTTGAAAAACTGTTTTTT
.	TRBJ2-1	TRBV29-1	.	CSGNAQTGLRSNEQFF	TGCAGCGGAAACGCCCAGACAGGTTTGCGGTCAAATGAGCAGTTCTTC
.	TRBJ2-5	TRBV27	.	CASSLGSGGKTQYF	TGTGCCAGCAGTTTAGGGTCAGGGGGGAAGACCCAGTACTTC
TRBD1	TRBJ1-1	TRBV19	.	CASSRGQANTEAFF	TGTGCCAGTAGTCGCGGACAGGCGAACACTGAAGCTTTCTTT
.	TRBJ2-3	TRBV6-6	.	CASSYPQLPTDTQYF	TGTGCCAGCAGTTACCCCCAACTCCCCACAGATACGCAGTATTTT
.	TRBJ2-7	TRBV6-5	.	CASSYSTGLYEQYF	TGTGCCAGCAGTTACTCGACGGGCCTCTACGAGCAGTACTTC
.	TRBJ1-2	TRBV7-2	.	CASREDYGYTF	TGTGCCAGCAGGGAAGACTATGGCTACACCTTC
TRBD1	TRBJ1-3	TRBV5-6	.	CASNLRGLGNTIYF	TGTGCCAGCAACCTCAGGGGGCTTGGAAACACCATATATTTT
.	TRBJ2-7	TRBV19	.	CASSPKIRDPWEQYF	TGTGCCAGTAGTCCCAAAATCCGGGACCCGTGGGAGCAGTACTTC
.	TRBJ1-6	TRBV7-6	.	CASRSGNNSPLHF	TGTGCCAGCAGGTCGGGTAATAATTCACCCCTCCACTTT
TRBD1	TRBJ2-7	TRBV2	once	CASSERGQGAFEQYF	TGTGCCAGCAGTGAACGGGGACAGGGGGCTTTCGAGCAGTACTTC
TRBD1	TRBJ1-4	TRBV7-9	medium-sized	CASSPRDRAANEKLFF	TGTGCCAGCAGCCCCCGAGACAGGGCGGCTAATGAAAAACTGTTTTTT
TRBD1	TRBJ2-5	TRBV7-3	.	CASSIDRAAAQYF	TGTGCCAGCAGCATAGACAGGGCCGCGGCCCAGTACTTC
.	TRBJ2-2	TRBV28	.	CASTQGPLINTGELFF	TGTGCCAGCACCCAGGGACCGCTGATCAACACCGGGGAGCTGTTTTTT
.	TRBJ1-1	TRBV7-8	few	CASSPGWGDTEAFF	TGTGCCAGCAGCCCAGGGTGGGGAGACACTGAAGCTTTCTTT
.	TRBJ2-5	TRBV7-7	.	CASSFQGTETQYF	TGTGCCAGCAGCTTCCAGGGAACAGAGACCCAGTACTTC
.	TRBJ2-3	TRBV5-6	.	CASSLVGGARTDTQYF	TGTGCCAGCAGCTTGGTAGGAGGGGCCCGCACAGATACGCAGTATTTT
.	TRBJ1-5	TRBV19	.	CASSIRHHDQPQHF	TGTGCCAGTAGTATAAGACACCACGATCAGCCCCAGCATTTT
.	TRBJ1-5	TRBV19	.	CATSELQALPQHF	TGTGCCACCTCCGAGCTCCAGGCTCTGCCCCAGCATTTT
TRBD1	TRBJ1-5	TRBV18	.	CASSLRTGLNQPQHF	TGTGCCAGCTCACTTCGGACAGGGCTTAATCAGCCCCAGCATTTT
.	TRBJ1-2	TRBV4-1	once	CASSQISGNPTYGYTF	TGCGCCAGCAGCCAAATCAGCGGAAACCCTACCTATGGCTACACCTTC
.	TRBJ1-2	TRBV5-4	.	CASTVTLTGREKGYTF	TGTGCCAGCACCGTTACCCTTACAGGGAGGGAGAAAGGCTACACCTTC
.	TRBJ2-7	TRBV4-2	.	CASSQRYGGAAHEQYF	TGTGCCAGCAGCCAGAGGTATGGGGGGGCCGCCCACGAGCAGTACTTC
.	TRBJ1-4	TRBV5-4	.	CASSSVGRATNEKLFF	TGTGCCAGCAGCTCCGTGGGACGGGCAACTAATGAAAAACTGTTTTTT
.	TRBJ2-3	TRBV5-8	once	CATHTDTQYF	TGTGCCACCCACACAGATACGCAGTATTTT
TRBD1	TRBJ1-2	TRBV27	.	CASSFDRGYGYTF	TGTGCCAGCAGTTTCGACAGGGGGTATGGCTACACCTTC
.	TRBJ1-5	TRBV2	.	CASSAISARQPQHF	TGTGCCAGCAGTGCAATTTCGGCCCGTCAGCCCCAGCATTTT
.	TRBJ2-7	TRBV7-8	.	CASSSWDGEQYF	TGTGCCAGCAGCTCCTGGGACGGCGAGCAGTACTTC
.	TRBJ1-3	TRBV6-1	.	CASSESLGIGNTIYF	TGTGCCAGCAGTGAATCGTTGGGGATTGGAAACACCATATATTTT
.	TRBJ1-1	TRBV9	.	CASSHPRDTVDTEAFF	TGTGCCAGCAGTCATCCCCGGGACACGGTCGACACTGAAGCTTTCTTT
.	TRBJ2-1	TRBV6-4	.	CASSDQEYNEQFF	TGTGCCAGCAGTGACCAAGAATACAATGAGCAGTTCTTC
TRBD1	TRBJ1-1	TRBV19	.	CASSTIPPDRGNTEAFF	TGTGCCAGTAGCACAATCCCCCCGGACAGGGGGAACACTGAAGCTTTCTTT
TRBD1	TRBJ1-3	TRBV7-9	.	CASLGQGRRNTIYF	TGTGCCAGCCTAGGACAGGGACGACGGAACACCATATATTTT